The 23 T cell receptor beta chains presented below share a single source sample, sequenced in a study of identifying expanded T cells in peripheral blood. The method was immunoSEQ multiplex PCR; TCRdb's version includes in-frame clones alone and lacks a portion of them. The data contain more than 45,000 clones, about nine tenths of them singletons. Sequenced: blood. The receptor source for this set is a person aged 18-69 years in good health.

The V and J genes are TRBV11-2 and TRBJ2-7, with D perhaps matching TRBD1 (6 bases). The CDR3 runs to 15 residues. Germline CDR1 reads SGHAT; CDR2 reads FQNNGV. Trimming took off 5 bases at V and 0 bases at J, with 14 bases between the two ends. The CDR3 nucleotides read TGTGCCAGCAGCAGCCAGAGGACAGCCTCCTACGAGCAGTACTTC. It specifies CASSSQRTASYEQYF.

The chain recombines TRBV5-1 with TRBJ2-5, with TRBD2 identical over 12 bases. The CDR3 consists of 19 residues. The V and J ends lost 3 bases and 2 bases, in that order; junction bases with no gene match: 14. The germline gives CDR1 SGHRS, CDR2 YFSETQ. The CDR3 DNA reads TGCGCCAGCAGCTCGCGCCCCAAACTAGCGGGGGGCGGACAAGAGACCCAGTACTTC. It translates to CASSSRPKLAGGGQETQYF.

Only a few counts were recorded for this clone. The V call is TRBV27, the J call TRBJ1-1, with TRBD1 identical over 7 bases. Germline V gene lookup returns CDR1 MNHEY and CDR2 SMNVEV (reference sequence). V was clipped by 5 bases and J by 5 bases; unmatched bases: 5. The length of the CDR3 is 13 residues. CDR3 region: CASSVTGLTEAFF. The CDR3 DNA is TGTGCCAGCAGTGTGACAGGGTTGACTGAAGCTTTCTTT.

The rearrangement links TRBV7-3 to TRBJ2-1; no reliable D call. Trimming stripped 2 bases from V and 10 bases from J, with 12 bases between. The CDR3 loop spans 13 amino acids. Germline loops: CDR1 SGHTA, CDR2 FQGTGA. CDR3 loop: CASSLSLSHEQFF. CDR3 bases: TGTGCCAGCAGCTTATCATTGTCACACGAGCAGTTCTTC.

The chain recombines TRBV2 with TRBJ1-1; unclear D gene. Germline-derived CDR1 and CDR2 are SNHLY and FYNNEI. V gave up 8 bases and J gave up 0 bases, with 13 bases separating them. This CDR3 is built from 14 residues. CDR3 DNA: TGTGCCAGCGCCACTAGGACCATGAACACTGAAGCTTTCTTT. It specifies CASATRTMNTEAFF.

CDR3 DNA: TGTGCTAGTGGTTTGGTCGGGGCTCACACCGGGGAGCTGTTTTTT. This translates into CASGLVGAHTGELFF. This chain connects TRBV12-5 to TRBJ2-2; D is possibly TRBD1 or TRBD2 (5 bases each). Germline CDR1 reads LGHNT; CDR2 reads FRNRAP. The CDR3 is 15 residues long. Between the trimmed V and J ends, which lost 0 bases and 3 bases, there was a span of 8 bases.

For the CDR3, the DNA is TGTGCCAGCAGTTACCGGACTAGTCTGGGATACGAGCAGTACTTC. It yields the protein CASSYRTSLGYEQYF. This chain connects TRBV6-5 to TRBJ2-7; 7 nucleotides align to TRBD2. J was trimmed by 4 bases and V by 2 bases; bases with no gene match: 8. The CDR3 is 15 amino acids. Germline V gene lookup returns CDR1 MNHEY and CDR2 SVGAGI.

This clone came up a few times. The CDR3: CASSLGSEKQFF. CDR3 DNA sequence: TGTGCCAGCAGCTTGGGGTCCGAGAAGCAGTTCTTC. This chain connects TRBV5-4 to TRBJ2-1, with D unresolved. Germline V CDR1 and CDR2: SGHNT, YYREEE (reference sequence). The CDR3 spans 12 residues. Trimming shortened V by 0 bases and J by 11 bases, and 9 bases separated the two germline ends.

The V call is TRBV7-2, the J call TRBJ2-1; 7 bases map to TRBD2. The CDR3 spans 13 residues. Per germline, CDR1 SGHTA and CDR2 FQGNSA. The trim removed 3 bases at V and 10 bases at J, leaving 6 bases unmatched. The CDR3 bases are TGTGCCAGCAGCTTTCGACTAGCAGGAGAGCAGTTCTTC. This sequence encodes CASSFRLAGEQFF.

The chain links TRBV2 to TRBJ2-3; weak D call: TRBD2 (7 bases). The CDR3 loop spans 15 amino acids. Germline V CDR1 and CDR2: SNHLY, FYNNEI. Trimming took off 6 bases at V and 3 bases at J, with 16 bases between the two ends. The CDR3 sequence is CASRKRDIPTDTQYF. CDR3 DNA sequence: TGTGCCAGCAGAAAGCGGGACATCCCTACAGATACGCAGTATTTT. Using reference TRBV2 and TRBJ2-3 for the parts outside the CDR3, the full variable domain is EPEVTQTPSHQVTQMGQEVILRCVPISNHLYFYWYRQILGQKVEFLVSFYNNEISEKSEIFDDQFSVERPDGSNFTLKIRSTKLEDSAMYFCASRKRDIPTDTQYFGPGTRLTVL.

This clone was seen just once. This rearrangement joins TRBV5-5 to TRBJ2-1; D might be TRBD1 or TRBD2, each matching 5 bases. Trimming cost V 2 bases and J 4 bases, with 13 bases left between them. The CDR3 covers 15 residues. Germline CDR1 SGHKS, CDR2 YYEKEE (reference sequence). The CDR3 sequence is CASSLRGDSYNEQFF. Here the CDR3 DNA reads TGTGCCAGCAGCTTAAGAGGGGATTCTTACAATGAGCAGTTCTTC.

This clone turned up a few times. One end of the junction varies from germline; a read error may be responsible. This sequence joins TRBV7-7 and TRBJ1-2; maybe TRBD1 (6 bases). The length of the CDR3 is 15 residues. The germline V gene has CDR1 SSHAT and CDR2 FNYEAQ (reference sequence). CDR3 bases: TGTGCTAGCAGCTTAGTTGGTGGGGGCAACTATGGCTACACCTTC. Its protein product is CASSLVGGGNYGYTF. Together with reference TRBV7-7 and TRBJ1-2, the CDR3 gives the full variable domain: GAGVSQSPRYKVTKRGQDVTLRCDPISSHATLYWYQQALGQGPEFLTYFNYEAQPDKSGLPSDRFSAERPEGSISTLTIQRTEQRDSAMYRCASSLVGGGNYGYTFGSGTRLTVV.

The CDR3 coding sequence is TGTGCCAGCAGCCCGGGGACAGGTCGTTTTGGGAATGGCTACACCTTC. This gives the protein CASSPGTGRFGNGYTF. The genes are TRBV14 and TRBJ1-2, with 8 nucleotides matching TRBD1. The CDR3 runs 16 residues. Germline V CDR1 and CDR2: SGHDN, FVKESK. Germline trimming cut 4 bases from V and 6 bases from J; bases unmatched to any gene: 13.

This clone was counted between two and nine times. The CDR3 DNA sequence: TGTGCCATCAGGAGGGATTCTGGAACCACGAACACCGGGGAGCTGTTTTTT. Its translation: CAIRRDSGTTNTGELFF. This sequence joins TRBV10-3 and TRBJ2-2, with a weak D call TRBD2 (5 bases). This CDR3 comprises 17 residues. V lost 6 bases, J lost 0 bases, and 17 bases lay in between. Germline V gene data show CDR1 as ENHRY and CDR2 as SYGVKD.

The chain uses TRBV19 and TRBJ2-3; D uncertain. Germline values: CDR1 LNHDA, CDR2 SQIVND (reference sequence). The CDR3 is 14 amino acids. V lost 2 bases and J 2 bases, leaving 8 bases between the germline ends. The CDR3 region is CASSITVDTDTQYF. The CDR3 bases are TGTGCCAGTAGTATAACTGTAGACACAGATACGCAGTATTTT.

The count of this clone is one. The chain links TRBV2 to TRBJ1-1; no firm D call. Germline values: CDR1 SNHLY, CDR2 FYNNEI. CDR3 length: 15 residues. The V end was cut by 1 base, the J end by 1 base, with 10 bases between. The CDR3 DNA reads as TGTGCCAGCAGTGAAGAGCACGGCCAGAACACTGAAGCTTTCTTT. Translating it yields CASSEEHGQNTEAFF.

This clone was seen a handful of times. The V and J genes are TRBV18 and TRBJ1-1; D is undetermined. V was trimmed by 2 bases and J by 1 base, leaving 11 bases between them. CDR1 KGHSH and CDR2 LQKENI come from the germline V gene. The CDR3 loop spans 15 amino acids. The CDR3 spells CASSPWAGENTEAFF. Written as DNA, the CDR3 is TGTGCCAGCTCACCATGGGCCGGGGAGAACACTGAAGCTTTCTTT.

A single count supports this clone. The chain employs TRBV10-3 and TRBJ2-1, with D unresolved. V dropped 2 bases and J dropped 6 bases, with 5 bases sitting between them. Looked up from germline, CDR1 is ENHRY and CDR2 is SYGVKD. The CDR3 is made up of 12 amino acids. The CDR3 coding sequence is TGTGCCATCAGTGAGGACGGCAATGAGCAGTTCTTC. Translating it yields CAISEDGNEQFF.

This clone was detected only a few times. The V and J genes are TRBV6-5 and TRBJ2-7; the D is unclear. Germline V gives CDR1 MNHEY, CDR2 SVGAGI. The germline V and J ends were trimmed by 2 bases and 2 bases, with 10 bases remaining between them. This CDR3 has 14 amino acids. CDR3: CASSYVSPPYEQYF. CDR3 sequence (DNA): TGTGCCAGCAGTTACGTGTCCCCCCCCTACGAGCAGTACTTC.

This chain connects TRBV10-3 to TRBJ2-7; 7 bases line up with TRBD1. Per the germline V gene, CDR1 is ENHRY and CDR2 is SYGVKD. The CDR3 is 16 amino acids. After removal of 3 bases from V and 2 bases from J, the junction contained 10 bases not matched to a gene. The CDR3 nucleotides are TGTGCCATCAGTGAAAAGGCAGCAGGACAGGCCTACGAGCAGTACTTC. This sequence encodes CAISEKAAGQAYEQYF.

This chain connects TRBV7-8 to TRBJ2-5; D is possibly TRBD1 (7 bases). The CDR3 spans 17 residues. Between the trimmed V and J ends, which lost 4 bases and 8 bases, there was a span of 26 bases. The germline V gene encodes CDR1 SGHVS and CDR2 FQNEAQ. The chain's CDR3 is CASSSIGTATTGGTQYF. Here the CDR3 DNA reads TGTGCCAGCAGCTCGATAGGGACAGCGACAACCGGGGGAACCCAGTACTTC.

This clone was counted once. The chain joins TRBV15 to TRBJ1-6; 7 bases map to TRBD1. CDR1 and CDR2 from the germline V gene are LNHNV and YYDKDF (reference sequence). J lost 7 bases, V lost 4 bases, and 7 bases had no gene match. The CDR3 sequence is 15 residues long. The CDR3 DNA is TGTGCCACCAGCACTCGGGACAGTTTGAATTCACCCCTCCACTTT. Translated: CATSTRDSLNSPLHF. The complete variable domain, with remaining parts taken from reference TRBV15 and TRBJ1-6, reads DAMVIQNPRYQVTQFGKPVTLSCSQTLNHNVMYWYQQKSSQAPKLLFHYYDKDFNNEADTPDNFQSRRPNTSFCFLDIRSPGLGDTAMYLCATSTRDSLNSPLHFGNGTRLTVT.

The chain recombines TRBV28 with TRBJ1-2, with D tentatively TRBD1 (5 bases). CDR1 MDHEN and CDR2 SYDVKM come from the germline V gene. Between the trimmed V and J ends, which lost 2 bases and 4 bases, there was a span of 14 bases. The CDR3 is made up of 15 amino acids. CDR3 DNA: TGTGCCAGCAGTTTAAGGCAGGGTCATAGCTATGGCTACACCTTC. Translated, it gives CASSLRQGHSYGYTF.